Presented here are 7 T cell receptor beta chains from one specimen sequenced in a study of blood T cell repertoires in COVID-19. The protocol was immunoSEQ multiplex PCR, while the TCRdb copy is restricted to in-frame clones and leaves out a portion. This table holds roughly 100,000 clones, 85% found once. The source material was peripheral blood. The receptors here all came from an older woman with active or convalescent COVID-19.

J is TRBJ2-7 and V is TRBV7-9, with TRBD1 as a possible D gene (5 bases). This CDR3 comprises 15 residues. Germline V gives CDR1 SEHNR, CDR2 FQNEAQ (reference sequence). Trimming shortened V by 5 bases and J by 5 bases, and 19 bases separated the two germline ends. CDR3 sequence: CASSRPGISINEQYF. The CDR3 DNA follows: TGTGCCAGCAGCCGACCAGGGATTAGTATTAACGAGCAGTACTTC.

V is TRBV6-5 and J is TRBJ2-7, with D possibly matching TRBD1 (6 bases). The germline CDR1 and CDR2 sequences are MNHEY and SVGAGI. Trimming removed 5 bases from V and 2 bases from J, with 16 bases in between. This CDR3 comprises 15 residues. CDR3 residues: CASSPAVDRTYEQYF. Here the CDR3 DNA reads TGTGCCAGCAGTCCCGCCGTGGACAGAACCTACGAGCAGTACTTC.

This chain joins TRBV9 and TRBJ2-5, with D possibly matching TRBD2 (6 bases). CDR3 length: 14 amino acids. V lost 3 bases and J 5 bases, leaving 14 bases between the germline ends. Looked up from germline, CDR1 is SGDLS and CDR2 is YYNGEE. CDR3: CASSGGGASETQYF. The CDR3 DNA follows: TGTGCCAGCAGCGGGGGAGGCGCGTCGGAGACCCAGTACTTC.

A few counts support this clone. For the CDR3, the DNA is TGTGCCAGCTCACCAACCTCTCAGGGGGCGTTAAAGACCCAGTACTTC. Amino acids: CASSPTSQGALKTQYF. The chain combines TRBV18 with TRBJ2-5; TRBD1 agrees at 8 bases. CDR1 and CDR2 (germline): KGHSH, LQKENI. The V and J ends lost 2 bases and 6 bases, in that order; junction bases with no gene match: 11. The CDR3 totals 16 residues.

CDR3 amino acids: CASNGPRGQGRYGYTF. The DNA of the CDR3 is TGTGCCAGCAACGGTCCGCGGGGACAGGGGAGGTATGGCTACACCTTC. J is TRBJ1-2 and V is TRBV28; 10 bases are a match to TRBD1. V dropped 7 bases and J dropped 5; count of bases not matched to a gene: 13. The V gene's germline CDR1 is MDHEN and CDR2 SYDVKM. The CDR3 has 16 amino acids.

This chain connects TRBV15 to TRBJ2-3; 10 positions agree with TRBD1. The CDR3 is made up of 16 amino acids. V lost 4 bases, J lost 4 bases, and 8 bases stayed unmatched. Germline loops: CDR1 LNHNV, CDR2 YYDKDF (reference sequence). CDR3 residues: CATSTSDRGLPDTQYF. The CDR3 nucleotides are TGTGCCACCAGCACATCCGACAGGGGGCTGCCAGATACGCAGTATTTT.

As to this clone: This sample also contains other DNA sequences that code for the same CDR3. This chain connects TRBV21-1 to TRBJ1-1. TRBV21-1 is deemed a pseudogene. There are 15 residues in the CDR3. Here the CDR3 reads CASTHRFQLDTEAFF. For the CDR3, the DNA is TGTGCCAGCACGCACCGATTTCAGCTAGACACTGAAGCTTTCTTT.